This T cell receptor (beta chain) was identified in a study of T cell responses to AZD1222 COVID-19 vaccine listed by TCRdb under 2021. For the study in its entirety: A total of 240 or so trial participants underwent TCR sequencing, of whom about 210 had received two doses of AZD1222 and 26 had received two doses of the MenACWY control vaccine. Enrollment into the trials was organized by age into subgroups of 18-55, 56-69 and 70-plus years, and those subgroups contained around 150, 28 and 57 TCR-sequenced participants, respectively.

Study-wide findings and limitations: Nearly half of unique spike-specific TCRs reportedly recognized epitopes outside regions mutated in the B.1.351 and B.1.1.7 variants. Conclusions about previously exposed vaccinees are limited because only 5 or 6 AZD1222 recipients were SARS-CoV-2 seropositive at baseline. Most participants were white British and females outnumbered males, and the authors suggested that clonal diversity may have been underestimated. Because no samples from the day 14 peak response were available, repertoires could be characterized only after the peak T cell response. After two AZD1222 doses, spike-specific TCR breadth and depth were significantly higher than at day 0 and than in MenACWY recipients. In the small 56-69-year group, the increase in depth fell short of significance, most likely because of low power. The whole spike protein was spanned by vaccine-associated CD4 TCRs, and dominant responses were seen in regions 160-218 and 743-854.

According to the germline V gene (reference sequence), CDR1 reads GTSNPN and CDR2 reads SVGIG. From the cysteine up to the phenylalanine, the CDR3 has a length of 16 residues. The only DNA kept is the CDR3, 48 bases in frame from the first base. Relative to germline, V is missing 1 base and J is missing 5 bases, with 11 bases of the junction outside any gene match. The CDR3 regions of human TCRbeta chains were analyzed by immunosequencing. As for how the authors treated the data: TCRs in the repertoires were compared against a reference library of SARS-CoV-2-specific TCRs that had been generated with the MIRA antigen-specificity platform. Breadth was defined as the fraction of unique TCRs that were SARS-CoV-2-associated, and depth was defined as the fraction of total T cells that were SARS-CoV-2-associated. Using the MIRA data, each spike-specific TCR was assigned both to the spike region to which the TCR was reactive and to a CD4 or CD8 class. Log10-transformed breadth and depth values were compared by one-way ANOVA with Sidak's multiple comparisons tests. TCRdb holds this immuneACCESS table with in-frame rearrangements only. Some clones are missing; in checked studies, unresolved V genes explain under half, and the rest has no known cause. The DNA gave D and trimming, while V, J and clone size come from that table. A total of about 200,000 clones appear in this sample, more than 90% of them only once. 3.6% of the sample is held by the ten biggest clonotypes.

Note on this clone: Its antigen remains undetermined. No base quality values were provided; no much bigger clone lies one nucleotide off.

The time point label here, explained by the study, means: about 28 days (+/-7) after the second vaccine dose. In the paper's terms, the treatment or condition label means: meningococcal conjugate vaccine given as trial control. Samples from vaccinated people were obtained from the UK trials COV001 and COV002, which included a single-blind randomized controlled phase 2/3 trial of AZD1222 (ChAdOx1 nCoV-19) in healthy adults. For TCRbeta chain sequencing, PBMC samples were collected from trial participants at day 0 and at day 28 after the second dose. Sequencing was performed on peripheral blood, taken 28 days after the second dose of the MenACWY control vaccine. The sequence derives from an adult who received the MenACWY meningococcal vaccine as a control. The chain joins TRBV30 to TRBJ1-2; the junction holds 9 bases that match TRBD1. The nucleotides read TGTGCCTGGAGTGCCCCGGGGACAGGGAGGGGGTATGGCTACACCTTC. Its protein is CAWSAPGTGRGYGYTF.